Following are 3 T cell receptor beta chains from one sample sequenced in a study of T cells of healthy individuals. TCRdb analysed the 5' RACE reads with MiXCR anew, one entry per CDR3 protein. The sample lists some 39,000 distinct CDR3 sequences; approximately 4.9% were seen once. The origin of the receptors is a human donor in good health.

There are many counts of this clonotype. CDR3 loop: CASSDAWGRDGYEQFF. The CDR3 nucleotides read TGTGCCAGCAGCGACGCTTGGGGCAGGGATGGGTATGAGCAGTTCTTC. The chain carries TRBV9 and TRBJ2-1; a possible D gene is TRBD1 (5 bases). In germline, CDR1 is SGDLS, CDR2 YYNGEE. The CDR3 contains 16 residues. V was shortened by 3 bases and J by 8 bases, with 21 bases between the two germline ends.

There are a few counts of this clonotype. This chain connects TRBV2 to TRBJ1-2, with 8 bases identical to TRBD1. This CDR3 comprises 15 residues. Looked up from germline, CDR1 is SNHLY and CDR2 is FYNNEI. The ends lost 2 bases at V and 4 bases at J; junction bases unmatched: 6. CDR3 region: CASSETRQGFYGYTF. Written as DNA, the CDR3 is TGTGCCAGCAGTGAAACGCGACAGGGGTTCTATGGCTACACCTTC.

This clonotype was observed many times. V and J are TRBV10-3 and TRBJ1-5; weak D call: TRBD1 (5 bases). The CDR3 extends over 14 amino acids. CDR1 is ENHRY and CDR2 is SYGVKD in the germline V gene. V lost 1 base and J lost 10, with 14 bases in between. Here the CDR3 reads CAISEFRVPGPQHF. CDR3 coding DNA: TGTGCCATCAGTGAGTTCAGGGTCCCCGGACCCCAGCATTTT.